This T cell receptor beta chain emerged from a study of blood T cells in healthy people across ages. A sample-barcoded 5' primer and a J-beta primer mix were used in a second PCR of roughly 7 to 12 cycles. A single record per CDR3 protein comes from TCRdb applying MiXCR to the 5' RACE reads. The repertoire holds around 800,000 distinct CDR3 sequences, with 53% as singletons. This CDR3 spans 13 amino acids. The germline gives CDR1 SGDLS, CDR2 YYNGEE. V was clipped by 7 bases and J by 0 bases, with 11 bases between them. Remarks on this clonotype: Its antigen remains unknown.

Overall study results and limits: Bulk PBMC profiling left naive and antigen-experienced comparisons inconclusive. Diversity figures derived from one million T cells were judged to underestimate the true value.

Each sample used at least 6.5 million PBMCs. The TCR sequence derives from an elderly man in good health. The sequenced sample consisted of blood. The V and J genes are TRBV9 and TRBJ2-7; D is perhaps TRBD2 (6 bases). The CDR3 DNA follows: TGTGCCAGCTCCTCTAGCGACTCCTACGAGCAGTACTTC. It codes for CASSSSDSYEQYF.